This entry lists 31 T cell receptor beta chains sequenced from one sample in a study of CD8+ T cells in alopecia areata. RNA extraction and reverse transcription yielded cDNA as sequencing template. Method: immunoSEQ multiplex PCR; TCRdb's copy keeps in-frame clones and lacks some. Here the sample spans approximately 180,000 clones, approximately 62% being singletons. The sequencing used CD4+ T cells sorted from blood, collected at week 0. All receptors derive from a human donor with alopecia areata.

The chain has TRBV25-1 and TRBJ2-1, with D unclear. The V and J ends lost 6 bases and 12 bases respectively, with 3 bases between them. The CDR3 length is 8 residues. From germline, CDR1 is MGHDK and CDR2 SYGVNS. This CDR3 reads CASRAQFF. The CDR3 DNA sequence: TGTGCCAGCAGGGCGCAGTTCTTC.

V gene TRBV27 combines with J gene TRBJ2-4; the D is unclear. This CDR3 is built from 12 residues. CDR1 and CDR2 from the germline V gene are MNHEY and SMNVEV (reference sequence). V was shortened by 5 bases and J by 10 bases, with 12 bases between the two germline ends. The CDR3 region has the DNA TGTGCCAGCAGTAGCCCCAATGGAATTCAGTACTTC. As protein: CASSSPNGIQYF.

The chain is built from TRBV9 and TRBJ2-7; 10 bases align to TRBD1. In germline, CDR1 is SGDLS, CDR2 YYNGEE. Unmatched junction bases numbered 5, after V lost 4 bases and J lost 4 bases. The CDR3 covers 14 residues. CDR3 nucleotides: TGTGCCAGCAGCCCGCGACAGGGGGCTTACGAGCAGTACTTC. It yields the protein CASSPRQGAYEQYF.

The chain has TRBV20-1 and TRBJ1-2; D not resolved. The CDR3 runs to 10 residues. Trimming took 5 bases from V and 7 from J, leaving 8 bases between them. Germline-derived CDR1 and CDR2 are DFQATT and SNEGSKA (reference sequence). In DNA, the CDR3 is TGCAGTGCTCAGCCCTTTGGCTACACCTTC. This codes for CSAQPFGYTF.

CDR3 DNA: TGCAGCGTTCTAGAGGGGGCTTTAGAGACCCAGTACTTC. This codes for CSVLEGALETQYF. This chain links TRBV29-1 with TRBJ2-5, with TRBD1 matching 7 bases. The CDR3 runs 13 residues. CDR1 and CDR2 from the germline V gene are SQVTM and ANQGSEA. V lost 5 bases, J lost 4 bases, and 7 bases stayed unmatched. The variable domain in full, completed from reference TRBV29-1 and TRBJ2-5, reads SAVISQKPSRDICQRGTSLTIQCQVDSQVTMMFWYRQQPGQSLTLIATANQGSEATYESGFVIDKFPISRPNLTFSTLTVSNMSPEDSSIYLCSVLEGALETQYFGPGTRLLVL.

This clone was counted a few times. The chain links TRBV7-2 to TRBJ2-3; D tentatively fits TRBD1 or TRBD2 (6 bases each). CDR3 size: 15 residues. Germline V gene lookup returns CDR1 SGHTA and CDR2 FQGNSA. Trimming took 6 bases from V and 1 from J, leaving 14 bases between them. The CDR3 DNA reads as TGTGCCAGCAGACCACCGGGGGCTGGCACAGATACGCAGTATTTT. Translating gives CASRPPGAGTDTQYF. The complete variable domain, with remaining parts taken from reference TRBV7-2 and TRBJ2-3, reads GAGVSQSPSNKVTEKGKDVELRCDPISGHTALYWYRQSLGQGLEFLIYFQGNSAPDKSGLPSDRFSAERTGGSVSTLTIQRTQQEDSAVYLCASRPPGAGTDTQYFGPGTRLTVL.

This clone appeared a few times. The chain has TRBV29-1 and TRBJ2-3; 8 bases are shared with TRBD1. V lost 3 bases to trimming and J lost 6 bases; unmatched junction nucleotides: 11. The CDR3 has 15 amino acids. The germline V gene encodes CDR1 SQVTM and CDR2 ANQGSEA. CDR3 coding DNA: TGCAGCGTTGAGCGACAGGGGCGAGGGTCGGATACGCAGTATTTT. It specifies CSVERQGRGSDTQYF.

V and J are TRBV7-2 and TRBJ1-5; D remains ambiguous. From germline, CDR1 is SGHTA and CDR2 FQGNSA. V lost 1 base and J lost 12, with 10 bases in between. The CDR3 sequence is 12 residues long. DNA for the CDR3: TGTGCCAGCAGCTTAGGCCGGTCCTACCAGCATTTT. Protein: CASSLGRSYQHF.

The chain uses TRBV15 and TRBJ2-5; D not resolved. Germline values: CDR1 LNHNV, CDR2 YYDKDF (reference sequence). V was trimmed by 0 bases and J by 5 bases, leaving 7 bases between them. The CDR3 consists of 13 residues. The CDR3 DNA reads TGTGCCACCAGCAGAGATTTGGTGGAGACCCAGTACTTC. Amino acids: CATSRDLVETQYF.

This clone was detected a few times. The chain links TRBV29-1 to TRBJ2-7; perhaps TRBD2 as D (7 bases). Per the germline V gene, CDR1 is SQVTM and CDR2 is ANQGSEA. This CDR3 is 15 amino acids long. V lost 7 bases and J lost 6, with 25 bases in between. CDR3 DNA: TGCAGCGCCGCAGGCGGAGGGGGGGAGGGGTCCGAGCAGTACTTC. Amino acids: CSAAGGGGEGSEQYF.

The chain recombines TRBV30 with TRBJ1-2, with 9 bases aligning to TRBD1. The V segment lost 3 bases and the J segment 2 bases; nucleotides outside the gene matches: 10. The length of the CDR3 is 16 residues. Germline CDR1 reads GTSNPN; CDR2 reads SVGIG (reference sequence). The CDR3 DNA follows: TGTGCCTGGAGCCAACAGGGGGCTAGGGGAAACTATGGCTACACCTTC. Translating it yields CAWSQQGARGNYGYTF.

This chain connects TRBV6-5 to TRBJ1-1, with 7 bases identical to TRBD1. The germline V gene encodes CDR1 MNHEY and CDR2 SVGAGI. V trimming: 5 bases; J trimming: 4 bases; junction bases outside the gene matches: 4. The CDR3 sequence is 13 residues long. The CDR3, as DNA: TGTGCCAGCAGTGATTACAGGGGCACTGAAGCTTTCTTT. Its protein is CASSDYRGTEAFF.

CDR3 in amino acids: CATSRDPGTVADTQYF. The CDR3 DNA reads as TGTGCCACCAGCAGAGATCCCGGGACAGTGGCAGATACGCAGTATTTT. The chain combines TRBV15 with TRBJ2-3; 7 positions agree with TRBD1. The CDR3 consists of 16 residues. V lost 0 bases to trimming and J lost 4 bases; unmatched junction nucleotides: 7. Per germline, CDR1 LNHNV and CDR2 YYDKDF (reference sequence).

This rearrangement joins TRBV29-1 to TRBJ1-1; D gene unclear. The CDR3 runs 11 residues. Germline V CDR1 and CDR2: SQVTM, ANQGSEA. V lost 4 bases to trimming and J lost 8 bases, with 11 bases between them. The CDR3 bases are TGCAGCGTTGTCGGAGCCGCCGAAGCTTTCTTT. This sequence encodes CSVVGAAEAFF.

This rearrangement joins TRBV6-1 to TRBJ1-5; tentative D call: TRBD1 (5 bases). This CDR3 region has 15 residues. V dropped 7 bases and J dropped 6 bases, with 19 bases sitting between them. CDR1 and CDR2 from the germline V gene are MNHNS and SASEGT. This chain's CDR3 is CASKVILGDFQPQHF. In DNA, the CDR3 is TGTGCCAGCAAGGTTATTCTGGGGGATTTTCAGCCCCAGCATTTT.

The chain joins TRBV30 to TRBJ1-6; TRBD1 matches 9 bases. This CDR3 has 17 residues. Germline CDR1 and CDR2: GTSNPN and SVGIG (reference sequence). The V gene end was trimmed by 5 bases and the J gene end by 4 bases; junction bases not matched to a gene: 12. The DNA of the CDR3 is TGTGCCTGGTCCCCCGGGACAGGGCCTGAATATAATTCACCCCTCCACTTT. As protein: CAWSPGTGPEYNSPLHF.

Regarding this clone: Other DNA sequences in this sample translate to the same CDR3. The gene calls are TRBV9 and TRBJ1-1; no clear D. V was cut by 0 bases and J by 0 bases, with 3 bases left in between. In germline, CDR1 is SGDLS, CDR2 YYNGEE. The CDR3 runs to 13 residues. The CDR3 region has the DNA TGTGCCAGCAGCGTAGAAATGAACACTGAAGCTTTCTTT. Translating gives CASSVEMNTEAFF.

V and J are TRBV30 and TRBJ1-1, with D maybe TRBD1 (5 bases). Germline CDR1 GTSNPN, CDR2 SVGIG (reference sequence). The CDR3 consists of 16 residues. The germline V and J ends were trimmed by 1 base and 1 base, with 16 bases remaining between them. CDR3 DNA sequence: TGTGCCTGGAGTGGGATAGGGACCGCGGGGAACACTGAAGCTTTCTTT. Encoded protein: CAWSGIGTAGNTEAFF.

The rearrangement uses TRBV7-9 and TRBJ1-1; D gene unclear. V lost 0 bases and J lost 8, with 10 bases in between. The CDR3 totals 13 residues. Germline lookup yields CDR1 SEHNR and CDR2 FQNEAQ (reference sequence). CDR3 sequence: CASSLASSGEAFF. The DNA of the CDR3 is TGTGCCAGCAGCTTAGCCTCCTCTGGGGAAGCTTTCTTT.

This clone was seen more than once but under ten times. In the same sample, other DNA sequences code for this CDR3. The J gene is TRBJ1-5, the V gene TRBV30; D is undetermined. The V gene's germline CDR1 is GTSNPN and CDR2 SVGIG (reference sequence). V was clipped by 0 bases and J by 1 base, with 4 bases between them. This CDR3 spans 13 amino acids. CDR3: CAWSVDSNQPQHF. The CDR3 nucleotides are TGTGCCTGGAGTGTGGACAGCAATCAGCCCCAGCATTTT.

The chain combines TRBV6-5 with TRBJ1-6, with D hard to call. The CDR3 has 14 amino acids. V was cut by 2 bases and J by 5 bases, with 7 bases left in between. Germline values: CDR1 MNHEY, CDR2 SVGAGI. The CDR3 nucleotides are TGTGCCAGCAGTTACGCTGCTAATAATTCACCCCTCCACTTT. It specifies CASSYAANNSPLHF.

This chain links TRBV7-9 with TRBJ2-6; D ambiguous. V was pared by 4 bases and J by 0 bases, with 13 bases between. Germline V gene lookup returns CDR1 SEHNR and CDR2 FQNEAQ (reference sequence). The CDR3 consists of 17 residues. The CDR3 DNA sequence: TGTGCCAGCAGCTGGAAGGGTCGATCCTCTGGGGCCAACGTCCTGACTTTC. This sequence encodes CASSWKGRSSGANVLTF.

The chain combines TRBV6-5 with TRBJ1-1; D gene unclear. The V gene lost 7 bases and the J gene lost 7 bases, with 13 bases spanning the gap. Germline V gives CDR1 MNHEY, CDR2 SVGAGI. The CDR3 consists of 12 residues. CDR3 DNA: TGTGCCAGCACTTCACTGGGGAATGAAGCTTTCTTT. Protein product: CASTSLGNEAFF.

In this sample, this clone turned up a few times. The gene calls are TRBV2 and TRBJ1-6, with D perhaps matching TRBD1 (6 bases). V was clipped by 10 bases and J by 9 bases, with 13 bases between them. Germline V gene sequence: CDR1 SNHLY, CDR2 FYNNEI. This CDR3 region has 12 residues. The CDR3 protein is CATNRESSPLHF. As DNA, the CDR3 is TGTGCCACCAACAGGGAGAGTTCACCCCTCCACTTT.

The chain joins TRBV15 to TRBJ2-7; TRBD2 might be the D (6 bases). The CDR3 extends over 13 amino acids. The V gene's germline CDR1 is LNHNV and CDR2 YYDKDF (reference sequence). V shed 6 bases and J shed 1 base, with 10 bases lying between them. The CDR3 loop is CATRVRGSYEQYF. CDR3 nucleotide sequence: TGTGCCACCAGGGTGCGGGGATCCTACGAGCAGTACTTC.

Points on this clone: Other DNA sequences of this sample code for an identical CDR3. The V and J genes are TRBV29-1 and TRBJ1-1; D is ambiguous. Trimming pared 2 bases from V and 1 base from J, leaving 5 bases between. Germline values: CDR1 SQVTM, CDR2 ANQGSEA. This CDR3 comprises 12 residues. The CDR3 reads CSVESGNTEAFF. DNA of the CDR3: TGCAGCGTTGAATCGGGGAACACTGAAGCTTTCTTT.

This clone appeared a few times. V gene TRBV25-1 combines with J gene TRBJ2-6; TRBD1 aligns across 11 bases. Germline CDR1 MGHDK, CDR2 SYGVNS. The CDR3 runs 18 residues. Losses at the gene ends were 4 bases for V and 4 bases for J; bases not matched to a gene: 9. As DNA, the CDR3 is TGTGCCAGCAGTGTCACCGGGACAGGGGGAACCGGGGCCAACGTCCTGACTTTC. As protein: CASSVTGTGGTGANVLTF.

The chain recombines TRBV7-2 with TRBJ1-4; D is undetermined. The CDR3 contains 17 residues. In germline, CDR1 is SGHTA, CDR2 FQGNSA. The V and J ends lost 5 bases and 0 bases respectively, with 16 bases between them. The DNA for the CDR3 is TGTGCCAGCAGCCGAGATACCACCTCGGCAACTAATGAAAAACTGTTTTTT. Translation: CASSRDTTSATNEKLFF. Full variable domain (outside the CDR3, taken from reference TRBV7-2 and TRBJ1-4): GAGVSQSPSNKVTEKGKDVELRCDPISGHTALYWYRQSLGQGLEFLIYFQGNSAPDKSGLPSDRFSAERTGGSVSTLTIQRTQQEDSAVYLCASSRDTTSATNEKLFFGSGTQLSVL.

The chain is built from TRBV6-6 and TRBJ2-6, with no clear D. V lost 7 bases and J 0 bases, leaving 10 bases between the germline ends. The CDR3 totals 15 residues. Germline values: CDR1 MNHNY, CDR2 SVGAGI (reference sequence). The CDR3 DNA sequence: TGTGCCAGCAATATGATTGACTCTGGGGCCAACGTCCTGACTTTC. Amino acids: CASNMIDSGANVLTF.

The chain carries TRBV15 and TRBJ2-3, with D possibly matching TRBD1 (5 bases). Germline assignment: CDR1 LNHNV and CDR2 YYDKDF (reference sequence). This CDR3 spans 14 amino acids. Trimming removed 1 base at V and 5 bases at J, with 10 bases between. CDR3 in amino acids: CATSRVLGEDTQYF. CDR3 coding DNA: TGTGCCACCAGCAGAGTGTTAGGGGAAGATACGCAGTATTTT.

This clone was detected ten times or more. The rearrangement uses TRBV6-5 and TRBJ1-2; D call uncertain. The CDR3 spans 13 residues. The V end was cut by 4 bases, the J end by 8 bases, with 14 bases between. Per germline, CDR1 MNHEY and CDR2 SVGAGI. Written as DNA, the CDR3 is TGTGCCAGCAGTTCCCCACTTAAGAGCGGCTACACCTTC. Its translation is CASSSPLKSGYTF.